These T cell receptor beta chains were read from a single sample in a study of T cell responses to AZD1222 COVID-19 vaccine. Only in-frame clones appear in the TCRdb table, and some are missing; sequencing was by immunoSEQ multiplex PCR. Of roughly 120,000 clones detected, approximately 86% appear once; the ten largest clones hold roughly 6.2%. The specimen was peripheral blood, collected on day 0 of AZD1222 vaccination. These receptors were taken from an adult in good health. Both conserved end residues are part of each CDR3. A D gene is named only where the DNA matches it firmly. The listing skips clone size in some rows; elsewhere it reads once, few, many or a size class.

v_gene	abundance	d_gene	j_gene	CDR3aa	CDR3nt
TRBV11-3	few	-	TRBJ1-1	CASSLTAMGRWKSGEAFF	TGTGCCAGCAGCTTAACGGCCATGGGCCGCTGGAAGAGTGGTGAAGCTTTCTTT
TRBV6-5	-	TRBD2	TRBJ2-3	CATWTSGVNTQYF	TGTGCCACCTGGACTAGCGGGGTAAATACGCAGTATTTT
TRBV19	once	TRBD1	TRBJ2-7	CASSSSLGTVGEQYF	TGTGCCAGTAGTTCCTCCCTCGGGACAGTTGGCGAGCAGTACTTC
TRBV5-6	-	-	TRBJ2-1	CASSLETGLGGEQFF	TGTGCCAGCAGCTTGGAGACAGGCCTGGGCGGTGAGCAGTTCTTC
TRBV18	once	TRBD1	TRBJ2-6	CASSPLQGSGANVLTF	TGTGCCAGCTCACCATTACAGGGGTCTGGGGCCAACGTCCTGACTTTC
TRBV12-3/TRBV12-4	-	-	TRBJ2-1	CASSLRVENEQFF	TGTGCCAGCAGTTTAAGGGTCGAGAATGAGCAGTTCTTC
TRBV5-3	-	-	TRBJ2-6	CARSSLCGANVLTF	TGTGCCAGAAGCTCTCTCTGTGGAGCCAACGTCCTGACTTTC
TRBV19	-	TRBD2	TRBJ2-1	CASSASGGYEQFF	TGTGCCAGTAGTGCTTCGGGGGGTTACGAGCAGTTCTTC
TRBV6-5	-	-	TRBJ2-2	CASRLGGTATGELFF	TGTGCCAGCAGACTAGGGGGGACAGCGACCGGGGAGCTGTTTTTT
TRBV4-3	-	-	TRBJ1-2	CASSQGTNSGTYYGYTF	TGCGCCAGCAGCCAGGGAACCAACTCCGGGACTTACTATGGCTACACCTTC
TRBV5-5	-	-	TRBJ1-4	CASSLEVFEKLFF	TGTGCCAGCAGCTTGGAAGTCTTTGAAAAACTGTTTTTT
TRBV12-3/TRBV12-4	once	-	TRBJ1-2	CASSLAPPAGYTF	TGTGCCAGCAGTTTGGCACCACCGGCGGGCTACACCTTC
TRBV18	-	-	TRBJ1-2	CASSPDSYGYTF	TGTGCCAGCTCACCGGATTCCTATGGCTACACCTTC
TRBV27	-	-	TRBJ2-7	CASSPSAYPSSYEQYF	TGTGCCAGCAGTCCCTCGGCCTATCCGAGCTCCTACGAGCAGTACTTC
TRBV2	-	-	TRBJ1-1	CASSGLEGQAEAFF	TGTGCCAGCAGTGGGCTTGAGGGGCAGGCTGAAGCTTTCTTT
TRBV6-1	-	-	TRBJ1-1	CASNPGNTEAFF	TGTGCCAGCAACCCAGGGAACACTGAAGCTTTCTTT
TRBV27	once	-	TRBJ2-5	CASSPTTVPRGMNQETQYF	TGTGCCAGCAGTCCGACAACAGTACCCCGAGGAATGAACCAAGAGACCCAGTACTTC
TRBV11-3	-	-	TRBJ1-1	CASSIRGGGTEAFF	TGTGCCAGCAGCATCAGGGGTGGAGGCACTGAAGCTTTCTTT
TRBV5-8	once	-	TRBJ1-1	CASSAQWGAAEAFF	TGTGCCAGCAGCGCACAATGGGGGGCGGCTGAAGCTTTCTTT
TRBV9	-	-	TRBJ1-1	CASSVARGGNTEAFF	TGTGCCAGCAGCGTAGCTCGTGGGGGGAACACTGAAGCTTTCTTT
TRBV15	-	-	TRBJ2-5	CASTTGGEETQYF	TGTGCCTCCACGACGGGCGGGGAAGAGACCCAGTACTTC
TRBV28	-	-	TRBJ1-6	CASTGQDGPFTDSPLHF	TGTGCCAGCACTGGGCAAGATGGTCCTTTTACAGATTCACCCCTCCACTTT
TRBV6-5	-	TRBD1	TRBJ2-7	CASSYGQAISYEQYF	TGTGCCAGCAGTTACGGACAGGCGATATCCTACGAGCAGTACTTC
TRBV29-1	once	TRBD1	TRBJ2-7	CSVDAGTGVGQYF	TGCAGCGTTGATGCGGGGACAGGGGTCGGGCAGTACTTC
TRBV7-9	-	TRBD2	TRBJ2-1	CASSRSSGGNEQFF	TGTGCCAGCAGCAGAAGTAGCGGGGGGAATGAGCAGTTCTTC
TRBV12-5	once	-	TRBJ2-2	CASGSGGTGELFF	TGTGCTAGTGGTTCTGGGGGGACCGGGGAGCTGTTTTTT
TRBV6-5	-	TRBD2	TRBJ2-1	CASSYPGGIGQFF	TGTGCCAGCAGTTACCCGGGGGGGATCGGGCAGTTCTTC
TRBV5-5	-	TRBD1	TRBJ2-7	CASSLDGTAFSYEQYF	TGTGCCAGCAGCTTGGACGGGACAGCCTTCTCCTACGAGCAGTACTTC
TRBV28	-	-	TRBJ2-7	CASSLIVQSYEQYF	TGTGCCAGCAGTTTAATCGTGCAGTCCTACGAGCAGTACTTC
TRBV19	-	-	TRBJ1-2	CASGRVELGYTF	TGTGCCAGCGGCAGGGTCGAATTGGGCTACACCTTC
TRBV5-1	-	-	TRBJ2-2	CASSRAGDTNTGELFF	TGCGCCAGCAGCCGGGCGGGGGACACGAACACCGGGGAGCTGTTTTTT
TRBV19	-	-	TRBJ1-2	CASSTSAGRSRGYTF	TGTGCCAGTAGTACGTCTGCAGGCCGTTCAAGGGGCTACACCTTC
TRBV19	-	-	TRBJ1-1	CARESINTEAFF	TGTGCCAGGGAGTCAATTAACACTGAAGCTTTCTTT
TRBV29-1	-	-	TRBJ2-2	CSVPRAGNTGELFF	TGCAGCGTCCCGCGGGCTGGGAACACCGGGGAGCTGTTTTTT
TRBV30	once	TRBD1	TRBJ2-1	CAWSVGTGSNNEQFF	TGTGCCTGGAGTGTGGGGACAGGGTCGAACAATGAGCAGTTCTTC
TRBV5-1	-	-	TRBJ1-3	CASSPGSTNTIYF	TGCGCCAGCAGTCCTGGGTCCACCAACACCATATATTTT
TRBV5-6	-	-	TRBJ1-2	CASSPAHNYGYTF	TGTGCCAGCAGTCCGGCACATAACTATGGCTACACCTTC
TRBV6-5	-	-	TRBJ2-1	CASRPTLSSYNEQFF	TGTGCCAGCAGACCGACTTTAAGCTCCTACAATGAGCAGTTCTTC
TRBV10-3	-	-	TRBJ2-1	CAISELETVISSYNEQFF	TGTGCCATCAGTGAGTTGGAGACAGTCATCAGCTCCTACAATGAGCAGTTCTTC
TRBV21-1	-	-	TRBJ1-1	CASEGTENTEAFF	TGTGCCAGCGAAGGGACGGAGAACACTGAAGCTTTCTTT
TRBV7-9	-	-	TRBJ2-2	CASSLSAPNTGELFF	TGTGCCAGCAGCTTATCGGCACCGAACACCGGGGAGCTGTTTTTT
TRBV7-2	-	-	TRBJ2-5	CASSPTIDRETQYF	TGTGCCAGCAGCCCGACTATAGATAGAGAGACCCAGTACTTC
TRBV14	-	-	TRBJ1-1	CASSPGRNTEAFF	TGTGCCAGCAGCCCGGGACGGAACACTGAAGCTTTCTTT
TRBV29-1	-	-	TRBJ2-1	CSDRSTREQFF	TGCAGCGACCGATCCACGCGTGAGCAGTTCTTC
TRBV7-6	-	TRBD1	TRBJ2-2	CASSSGTANTGELFF	TGTGCCAGCAGCTCTGGGACAGCGAACACCGGGGAGCTGTTTTTT
TRBV5-6	-	-	TRBJ2-5	CASSGTRGPQETQYF	TGTGCCAGCAGCGGAACGCGGGGGCCACAAGAGACCCAGTACTTC
TRBV28	-	-	TRBJ2-7	CASSLRGGYYEQYF	TGTGCCAGCAGTTTACGGGGCGGGTACTACGAGCAGTACTTC
TRBV15	-	-	TRBJ1-2	CATSRTGFEGDGYTF	TGTGCCACCAGCAGAACCGGGTTTGAGGGCGATGGCTACACCTTC
TRBV14	few	-	TRBJ1-1	CASSPIQIFGPEAFF	TGTGCCAGCAGCCCTATTCAAATATTTGGGCCTGAAGCTTTCTTT
TRBV3-1/TRBV3-2	-	-	TRBJ1-6	CASSLTGGYNSPLHF	TGTGCCAGCAGCCTCACGGGGGGCTATAATTCACCCCTCCACTTT
TRBV2	-	TRBD1	TRBJ1-1	CASNMARDRTNTEAFF	TGTGCCAGCAATATGGCCCGGGACAGGACAAACACTGAAGCTTTCTTT
TRBV25-1	-	-	TRBJ2-5	CASSDFRGQETQYF	TGTGCCAGCAGTGATTTCCGGGGCCAAGAGACCCAGTACTTC
TRBV5-1	-	TRBD2	TRBJ2-5	CASSLYSSGTYQETQYF	TGCGCCAGCAGCTTGTACTCTAGCGGGACCTACCAAGAGACCCAGTACTTC
TRBV6-6	few	TRBD1	TRBJ1-1	CASNPTGSGVTEAFF	TGTGCCAGCAATCCGACAGGGAGTGGGGTTACTGAAGCTTTCTTT
TRBV19	-	TRBD1	TRBJ2-6	CASSTHRGRVRSGANVLTF	TGTGCCAGTAGCACCCACAGGGGGCGCGTCCGCTCTGGGGCCAACGTCCTGACTTTC